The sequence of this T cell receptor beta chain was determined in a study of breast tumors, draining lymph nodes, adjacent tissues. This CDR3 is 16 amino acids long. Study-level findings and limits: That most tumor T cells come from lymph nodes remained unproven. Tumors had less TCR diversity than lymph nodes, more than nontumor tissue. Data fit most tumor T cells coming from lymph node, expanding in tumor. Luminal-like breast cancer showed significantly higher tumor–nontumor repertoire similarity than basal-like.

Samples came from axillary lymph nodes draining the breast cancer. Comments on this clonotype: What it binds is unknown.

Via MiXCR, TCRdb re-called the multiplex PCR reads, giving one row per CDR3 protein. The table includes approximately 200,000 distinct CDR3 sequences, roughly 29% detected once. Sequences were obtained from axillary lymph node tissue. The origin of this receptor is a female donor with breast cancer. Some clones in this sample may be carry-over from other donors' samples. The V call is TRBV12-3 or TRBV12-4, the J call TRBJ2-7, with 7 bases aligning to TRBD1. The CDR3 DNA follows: TGTGCTAGTGGTTTAGAGGGGGCAGGGGTCTTCTACGAGCAGTACTTC. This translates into CASGLEGAGVFYEQYF.